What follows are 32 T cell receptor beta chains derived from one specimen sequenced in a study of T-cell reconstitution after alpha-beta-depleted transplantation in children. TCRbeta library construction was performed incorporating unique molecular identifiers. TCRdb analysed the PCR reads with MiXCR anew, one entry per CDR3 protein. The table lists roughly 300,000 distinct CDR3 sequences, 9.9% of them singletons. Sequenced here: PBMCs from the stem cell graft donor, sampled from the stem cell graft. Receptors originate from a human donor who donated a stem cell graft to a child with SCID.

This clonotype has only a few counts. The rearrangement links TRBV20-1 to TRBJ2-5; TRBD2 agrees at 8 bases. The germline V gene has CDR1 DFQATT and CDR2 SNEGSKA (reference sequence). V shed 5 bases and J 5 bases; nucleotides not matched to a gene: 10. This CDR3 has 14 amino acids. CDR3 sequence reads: CSAHVGGAQETQYF. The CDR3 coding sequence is TGCAGTGCTCATGTCGGGGGGGCCCAGGAGACCCAGTACTTC.

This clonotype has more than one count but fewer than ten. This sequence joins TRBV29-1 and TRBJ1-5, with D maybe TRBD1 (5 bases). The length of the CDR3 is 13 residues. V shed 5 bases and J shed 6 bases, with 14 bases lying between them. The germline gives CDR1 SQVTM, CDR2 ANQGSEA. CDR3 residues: CSVSEGLSQPQHF. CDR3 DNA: TGCAGCGTTTCAGAGGGGCTCAGTCAGCCCCAGCATTTT.

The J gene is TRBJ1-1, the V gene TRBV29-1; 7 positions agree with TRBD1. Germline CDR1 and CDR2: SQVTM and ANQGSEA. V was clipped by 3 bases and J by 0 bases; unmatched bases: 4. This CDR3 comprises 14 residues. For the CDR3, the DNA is TGCAGCGTTGACCCGACAGGGATGAACACTGAAGCTTTCTTT. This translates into CSVDPTGMNTEAFF.

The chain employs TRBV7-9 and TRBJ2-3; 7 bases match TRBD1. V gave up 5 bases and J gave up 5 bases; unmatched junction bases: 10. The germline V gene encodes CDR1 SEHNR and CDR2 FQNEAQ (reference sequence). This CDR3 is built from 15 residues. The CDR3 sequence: CASSTVTGNIDTQYF. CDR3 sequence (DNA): TGTGCCAGCAGCACCGTGACAGGGAATATAGATACGCAGTATTTT.

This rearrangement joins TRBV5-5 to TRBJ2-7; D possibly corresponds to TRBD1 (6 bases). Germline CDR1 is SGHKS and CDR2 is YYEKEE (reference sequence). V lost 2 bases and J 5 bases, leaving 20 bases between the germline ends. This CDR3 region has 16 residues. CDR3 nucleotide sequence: TGTGCCAGCAGCTTTGGGCAGGGGTTGTTCGACGACGAGCAGTACTTC. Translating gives CASSFGQGLFDDEQYF.

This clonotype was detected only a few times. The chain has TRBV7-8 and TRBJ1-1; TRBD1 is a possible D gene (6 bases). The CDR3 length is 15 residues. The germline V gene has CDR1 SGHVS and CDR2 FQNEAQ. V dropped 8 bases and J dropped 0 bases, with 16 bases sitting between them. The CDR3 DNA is TGTGCCAGCGGAGCAAGAGGGGGGATGAACACTGAAGCTTTCTTT. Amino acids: CASGARGGMNTEAFF. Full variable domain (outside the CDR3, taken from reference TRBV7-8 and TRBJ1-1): GAGVSQSPRYKVAKRGQDVALRCDPISGHVSLFWYQQALGQGPEFLTYFQNEAQLDKSGLPSDRFFAERPEGSVSTLKIQRTQQEDSAVYLCASGARGGMNTEAFFGQGTRLTVV.

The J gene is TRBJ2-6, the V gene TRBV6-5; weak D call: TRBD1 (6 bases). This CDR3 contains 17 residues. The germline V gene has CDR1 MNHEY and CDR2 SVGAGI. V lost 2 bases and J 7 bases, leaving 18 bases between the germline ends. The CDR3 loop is CASSYTKQGAGANVLTF. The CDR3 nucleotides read TGTGCCAGCAGTTACACAAAACAGGGTGCAGGAGCCAACGTCCTGACTTTC.

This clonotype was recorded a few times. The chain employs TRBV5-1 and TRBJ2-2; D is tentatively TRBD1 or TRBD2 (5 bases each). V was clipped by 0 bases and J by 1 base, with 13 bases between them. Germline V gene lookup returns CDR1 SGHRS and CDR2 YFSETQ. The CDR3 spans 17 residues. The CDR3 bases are TGCGCCAGCAGCTTGGACGCCGGGGCCAAGAACACCGGGGAGCTGTTTTTT. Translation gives CASSLDAGAKNTGELFF.

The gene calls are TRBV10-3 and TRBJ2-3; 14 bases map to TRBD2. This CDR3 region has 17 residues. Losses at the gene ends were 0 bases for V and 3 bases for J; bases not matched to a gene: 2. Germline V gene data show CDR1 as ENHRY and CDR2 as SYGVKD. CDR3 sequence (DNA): TGTGCCATCAGTGAGTCGGGACTAGCGGGGGTTACAGATACGCAGTATTTT. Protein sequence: CAISESGLAGVTDTQYF.

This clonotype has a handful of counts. CDR3 coding DNA: TGTGCCAGCAGCTTGGGACAGCCCTCTTTCAGCTCCTACAATGAGCAGTTCTTC. It specifies CASSLGQPSFSSYNEQFF. The rearrangement uses TRBV7-6 and TRBJ2-1; 7 bases are shared with TRBD1. This CDR3 region has 18 residues. Trimming at V came to 3 bases and at J to 0 bases, leaving 11 bases not matched to a gene. Germline V gives CDR1 SGHVS, CDR2 FNYEAQ.

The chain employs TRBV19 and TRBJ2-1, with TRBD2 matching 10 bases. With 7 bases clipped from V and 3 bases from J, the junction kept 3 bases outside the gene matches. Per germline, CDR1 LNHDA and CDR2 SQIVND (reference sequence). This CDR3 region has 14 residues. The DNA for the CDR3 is TGTGCCAGTACTAGCGGGGGTCGCTACAATGAGCAGTTCTTC. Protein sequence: CASTSGGRYNEQFF.

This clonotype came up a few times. CDR3 in DNA: TGCAGTGCCTCCGACAGGGCAGGGTATGGCTACACCTTC. Residues: CSASDRAGYGYTF. V and J are TRBV20-1 and TRBJ1-2, with 7 bases matching TRBD1. The V gene's germline CDR1 is DFQATT and CDR2 SNEGSKA (reference sequence). J gave up 5 bases and V 6 bases, and 9 bases lay outside the gene matches. The CDR3 is made up of 13 amino acids.

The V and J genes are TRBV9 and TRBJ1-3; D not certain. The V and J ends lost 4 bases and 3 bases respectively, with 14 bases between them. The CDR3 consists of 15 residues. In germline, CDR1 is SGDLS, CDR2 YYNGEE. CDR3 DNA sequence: TGTGCCAGCAGCCCGACCCCTGGAAATGGAAACACCATATATTTT. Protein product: CASSPTPGNGNTIYF.

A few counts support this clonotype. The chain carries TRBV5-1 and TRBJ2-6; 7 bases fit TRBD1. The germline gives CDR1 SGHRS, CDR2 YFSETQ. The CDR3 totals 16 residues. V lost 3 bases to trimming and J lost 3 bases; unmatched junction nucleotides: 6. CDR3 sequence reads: CASSSGQTFGANVLTF. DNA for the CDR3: TGCGCCAGCAGCTCGGGACAGACCTTTGGGGCCAACGTCCTGACTTTC.

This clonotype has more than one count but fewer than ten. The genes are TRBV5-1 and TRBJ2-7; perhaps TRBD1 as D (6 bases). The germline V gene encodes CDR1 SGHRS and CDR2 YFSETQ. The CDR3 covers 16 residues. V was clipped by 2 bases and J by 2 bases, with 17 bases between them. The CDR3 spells CASSFFDRYETYEQYF. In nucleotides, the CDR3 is TGCGCCAGCAGCTTTTTCGACAGGTACGAAACCTACGAGCAGTACTTC.

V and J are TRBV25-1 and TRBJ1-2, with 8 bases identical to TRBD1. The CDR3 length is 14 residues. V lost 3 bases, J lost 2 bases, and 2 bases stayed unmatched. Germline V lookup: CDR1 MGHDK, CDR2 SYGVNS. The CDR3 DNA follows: TGTGCCAGCAGTGAGTGGACAGGGAACTATGGCTACACCTTC. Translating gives CASSEWTGNYGYTF.

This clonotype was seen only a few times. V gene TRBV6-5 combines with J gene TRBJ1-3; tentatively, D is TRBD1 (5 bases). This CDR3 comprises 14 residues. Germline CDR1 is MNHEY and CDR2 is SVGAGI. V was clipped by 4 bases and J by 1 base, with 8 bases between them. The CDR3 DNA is TGTGCCAGCAGTTGGGGGGGATCTGGAAACACCATATATTTT. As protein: CASSWGGSGNTIYF.

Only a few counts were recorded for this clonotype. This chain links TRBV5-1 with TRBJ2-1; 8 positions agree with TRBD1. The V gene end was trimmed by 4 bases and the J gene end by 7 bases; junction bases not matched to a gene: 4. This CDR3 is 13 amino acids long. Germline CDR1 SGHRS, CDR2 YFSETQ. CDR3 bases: TGCGCCAGCAGCACCGGGACAGGTAATGAGCAGTTCTTC. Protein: CASSTGTGNEQFF. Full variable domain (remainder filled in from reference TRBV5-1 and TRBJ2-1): KAGVTQTPRYLIKTRGQQVTLSCSPISGHRSVSWYQQTPGQGLQFLFEYFSETQRNKGNFPGRFSGRQFSNSRSEMNVSTLELGDSALYLCASSTGTGNEQFFGPGTRLTVL.

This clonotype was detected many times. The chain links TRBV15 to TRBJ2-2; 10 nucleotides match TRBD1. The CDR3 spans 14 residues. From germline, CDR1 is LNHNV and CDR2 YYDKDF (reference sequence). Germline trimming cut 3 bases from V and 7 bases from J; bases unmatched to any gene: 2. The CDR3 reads CATSRTGGGGELFF. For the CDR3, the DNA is TGTGCCACCAGCAGGACAGGGGGCGGCGGGGAGCTGTTTTTT.

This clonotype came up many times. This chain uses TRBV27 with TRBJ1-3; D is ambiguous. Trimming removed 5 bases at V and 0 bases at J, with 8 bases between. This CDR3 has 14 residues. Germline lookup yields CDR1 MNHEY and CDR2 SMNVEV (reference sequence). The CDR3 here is CASSPLSSGNTIYF. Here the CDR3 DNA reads TGTGCCAGCAGTCCCTTGAGCTCTGGAAACACCATATATTTT.

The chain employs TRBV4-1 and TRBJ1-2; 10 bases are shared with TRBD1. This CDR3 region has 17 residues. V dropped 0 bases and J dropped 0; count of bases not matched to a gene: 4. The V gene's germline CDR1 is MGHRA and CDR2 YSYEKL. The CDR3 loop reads CASSQEGQGRTNYGYTF. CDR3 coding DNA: TGCGCCAGCAGCCAAGAGGGACAGGGGAGGACTAACTATGGCTACACCTTC.

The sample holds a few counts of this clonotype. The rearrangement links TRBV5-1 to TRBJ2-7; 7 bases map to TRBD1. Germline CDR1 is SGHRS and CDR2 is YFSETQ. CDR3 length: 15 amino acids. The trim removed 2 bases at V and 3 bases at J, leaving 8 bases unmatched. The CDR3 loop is CASSFHPGQNYEQYF. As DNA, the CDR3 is TGCGCCAGCAGCTTCCATCCGGGACAGAACTACGAGCAGTACTTC.

CDR3 nucleotides: TGTGCCAGCAGTCGACGGGATTCACCCCTCCACTTT. Amino acids: CASSRRDSPLHF. This rearrangement joins TRBV27 to TRBJ1-6, with D unresolved. CDR1 is MNHEY and CDR2 is SMNVEV in the germline V gene (reference sequence). The CDR3 is made up of 12 amino acids. V was pared by 5 bases and J by 8 bases, with 7 bases between.

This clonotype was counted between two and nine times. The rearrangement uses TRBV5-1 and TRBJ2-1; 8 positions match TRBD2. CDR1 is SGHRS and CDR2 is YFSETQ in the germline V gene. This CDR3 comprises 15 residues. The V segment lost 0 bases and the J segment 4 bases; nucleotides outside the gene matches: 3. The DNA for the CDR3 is TGCGCCAGCAGCTTGGCACGGGGGGGATACAATGAGCAGTTCTTC. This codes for CASSLARGGYNEQFF.

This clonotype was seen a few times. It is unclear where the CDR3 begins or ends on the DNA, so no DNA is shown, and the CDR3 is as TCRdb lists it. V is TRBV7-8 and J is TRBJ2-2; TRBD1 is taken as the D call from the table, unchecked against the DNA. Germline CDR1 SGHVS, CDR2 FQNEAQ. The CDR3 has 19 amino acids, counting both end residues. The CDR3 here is CASSLVEARQGRRPGSCFF.

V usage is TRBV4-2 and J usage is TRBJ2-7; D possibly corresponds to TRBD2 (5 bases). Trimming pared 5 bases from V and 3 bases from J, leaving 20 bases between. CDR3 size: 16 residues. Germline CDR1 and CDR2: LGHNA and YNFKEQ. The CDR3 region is CASSSVPRRLHYEQYF. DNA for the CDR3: TGTGCCAGCAGCTCCGTGCCCAGGAGGCTGCACTACGAGCAGTACTTC.

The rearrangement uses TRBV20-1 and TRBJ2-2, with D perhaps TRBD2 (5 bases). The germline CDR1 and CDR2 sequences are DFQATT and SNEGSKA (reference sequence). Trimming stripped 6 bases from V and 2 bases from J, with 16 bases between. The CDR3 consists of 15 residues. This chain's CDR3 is CSAPWPRGNTGELFF. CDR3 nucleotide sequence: TGCAGTGCCCCTTGGCCTCGGGGTAACACCGGGGAGCTGTTTTTT.

CDR3 protein: CASSPVGEETQYF. The CDR3 region has the DNA TGTGCCAGCTCACCGGTGGGGGAAGAGACCCAGTACTTC. This chain links TRBV18 with TRBJ2-5; D may be TRBD1 or TRBD2 (5 bases each). The V end was cut by 3 bases, the J end by 3 bases, with 8 bases between. Germline CDR1 and CDR2: KGHSH and LQKENI. This CDR3 is built from 13 residues.

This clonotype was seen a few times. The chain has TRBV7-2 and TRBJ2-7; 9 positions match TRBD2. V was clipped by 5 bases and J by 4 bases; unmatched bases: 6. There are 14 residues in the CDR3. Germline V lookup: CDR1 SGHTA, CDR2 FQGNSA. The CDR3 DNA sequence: TGTGCCAGCAGCGCGGCGGGGGGGAATTACGAGCAGTACTTC. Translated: CASSAAGGNYEQYF.

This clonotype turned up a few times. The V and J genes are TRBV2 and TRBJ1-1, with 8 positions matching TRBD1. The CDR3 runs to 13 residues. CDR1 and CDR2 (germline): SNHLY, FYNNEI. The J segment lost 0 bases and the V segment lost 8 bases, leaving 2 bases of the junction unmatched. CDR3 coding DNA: TGTGCCAGCGAGGGACAGGTGAACACTGAAGCTTTCTTT. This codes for CASEGQVNTEAFF.

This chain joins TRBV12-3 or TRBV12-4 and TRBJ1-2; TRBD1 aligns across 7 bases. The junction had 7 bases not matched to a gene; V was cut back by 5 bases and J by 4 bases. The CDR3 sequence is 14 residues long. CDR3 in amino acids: CASSRPDRSYGYTF. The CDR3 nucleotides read TGTGCCAGCAGTCGACCGGACAGGAGCTATGGCTACACCTTC.

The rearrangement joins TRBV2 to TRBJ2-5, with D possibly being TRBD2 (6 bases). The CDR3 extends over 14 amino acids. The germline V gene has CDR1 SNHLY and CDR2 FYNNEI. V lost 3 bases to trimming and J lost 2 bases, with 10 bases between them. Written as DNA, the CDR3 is TGTGCCAGCAGTGATGGCGGGAAACAAGAGACCCAGTACTTC. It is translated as CASSDGGKQETQYF.